One and the same sample provided the 32 T cell receptor beta chains below, sequenced in a study of graft-versus-host responses after intestinal transplantation. Repertoires were generated with immunoSEQ multiplex PCR, while TCRdb's copy carries only in-frame clones and drops some. The table shows under 8,000 clones, with approximately 72% occurring only once. Grafts had their tissue processed, releasing intraepithelial and lamina propria lymphocytes. The sample was ileum tissue, taken 220 to 230 days after intestinal transplant. These receptors were collected from a human patient who received an intestinal transplant, so some T cells may come from the graft donor.

The V gene is TRBV7-9, the J gene TRBJ1-1; D is unresolved. This CDR3 spans 15 amino acids. CDR1 and CDR2 from the germline V gene are SEHNR and FQNEAQ (reference sequence). The V end lost 1 base, the J end lost 5 bases, and 14 bases lay between the germline ends. This CDR3 reads CASSLGARGGTEAFF. Here the CDR3 DNA reads TGTGCCAGCAGCTTAGGAGCCCGGGGAGGGACTGAAGCTTTCTTT. The entire variable domain, with the rest obtained from reference TRBV7-9 and TRBJ1-1, is as follows: DTGVSQNPRHKITKRGQNVTFRCDPISEHNRLYWYRQTLGQGPEFLTYFQNEAQLEKSRLLSDRFSAERPKGSFSTLEIQRTEQGDSAMYLCASSLGARGGTEAFFGQGTRLTVV.

In its sample, this clone was seen once. This chain joins TRBV2 and TRBJ2-7, with D perhaps matching TRBD1 (6 bases). Germline V gives CDR1 SNHLY, CDR2 FYNNEI. The CDR3 sequence is 15 residues long. V was clipped by 3 bases and J by 0 bases, with 12 bases between them. Here the CDR3 reads CASSDPRDNSYEQYF. The CDR3 coding sequence is TGTGCCAGCAGTGACCCCCGGGACAACTCCTACGAGCAGTACTTC.

This clone was picked up a small number of times. This rearrangement joins TRBV29-1 to TRBJ1-3, with 8 bases lining up with TRBD1. V lost 3 bases to trimming and J lost 3 bases; unmatched junction nucleotides: 4. CDR3 length: 14 amino acids. Germline V lookup: CDR1 SQVTM, CDR2 ANQGSEA. The CDR3 nucleotides are TGCAGCGTTGAGATGACAGGGGTTGGAAACACCATATATTTT. It encodes CSVEMTGVGNTIYF.

The gene calls are TRBV30 and TRBJ1-4, with 7 nucleotides matching TRBD1. Losses at the gene ends were 3 bases for V and 5 bases for J; bases not matched to a gene: 6. Looked up from germline, CDR1 is GTSNPN and CDR2 is SVGIG (reference sequence). The length of the CDR3 is 14 residues. The CDR3, as DNA: TGTGCCTGGAGGCAGACAGGGCGGAATGAAAAACTGTTTTTT. Amino acid sequence: CAWRQTGRNEKLFF.

The rearrangement uses TRBV10-3 and TRBJ2-7; 7 bases fit TRBD1. CDR3 size: 13 residues. CDR1 is ENHRY and CDR2 is SYGVKD in the germline V gene. Losses at the gene ends were 7 bases for V and 5 bases for J; bases not matched to a gene: 8. CDR3 bases: TGTGCCATCAATCCGACAGGGAACCACGAGCAGTACTTC. It encodes CAINPTGNHEQYF.

The chain links TRBV4-1 to TRBJ2-7; D call uncertain. Germline CDR1 is MGHRA and CDR2 is YSYEKL. Between the trimmed V and J ends, which lost 3 bases and 4 bases, there was a span of 10 bases. This CDR3 comprises 13 residues. CDR3 DNA sequence: TGCGCCAGCAGCCATTTAAACGGGTACGAGCAGTACTTC. It specifies CASSHLNGYEQYF.

V usage is TRBV7-2 and J usage is TRBJ2-5, with 11 bases matching TRBD2. This CDR3 region has 18 residues. Per the germline V gene, CDR1 is SGHTA and CDR2 is FQGNSA. With 3 bases clipped from V and 3 bases from J, the junction kept 12 bases outside the gene matches. The CDR3 here is CASSLVLAGGGTKETQYF. In DNA, the CDR3 is TGTGCCAGCAGCTTGGTCCTAGCGGGAGGAGGGACGAAAGAGACCCAGTACTTC.

This chain links TRBV30 with TRBJ2-3; 13 bases align to TRBD2. The CDR3 length is 14 residues. Per germline, CDR1 GTSNPN and CDR2 SVGIG (reference sequence). Trimming cost V 6 bases and J 5 bases; bases outside gene matches: 5. Here the CDR3 reads CACGLAGAGDTQYF. For the CDR3, the DNA is TGTGCCTGTGGACTAGCGGGGGCGGGAGATACGCAGTATTTT.

The chain employs TRBV5-1 and TRBJ1-1; D gene unclear. The CDR3 runs 14 residues. The germline gives CDR1 SGHRS, CDR2 YFSETQ. V was trimmed by 1 base and J by 3 bases, leaving 10 bases between them. The CDR3 protein is CASSLSSLDTEAFF. The DNA for the CDR3 is TGCGCCAGCAGCTTGTCTAGTTTGGACACTGAAGCTTTCTTT.

The rearrangement uses TRBV27 and TRBJ2-7; 10 bases line up with TRBD2. The CDR3 covers 14 residues. CDR1 MNHEY and CDR2 SMNVEV come from the germline V gene (reference sequence). With V trimmed by 5 bases and J by 0 bases, 1 base remained unmatched. The CDR3 nucleotides are TGTGCCAGCAGTGCTAGCGGGAGCTCCTACGAGCAGTACTTC. As protein: CASSASGSSYEQYF.

This sequence joins TRBV28 and TRBJ2-7, with 8 bases matching TRBD2. The CDR3 runs 13 residues. The trim removed 3 bases at V and 4 bases at J, leaving 2 bases unmatched. Germline V gene data show CDR1 as MDHEN and CDR2 as SYDVKM. CDR3 coding DNA: TGTGCCAGCAGTTTCACGGGAGGGTACGAGCAGTACTTC. Translating gives CASSFTGGYEQYF.

This clone was recorded only once. The chain employs TRBV7-9 and TRBJ2-7, with 9 bases that match TRBD1. Germline assignment: CDR1 SEHNR and CDR2 FQNEAQ (reference sequence). J gave up 1 base and V 4 bases, and 8 bases lay outside the gene matches. CDR3 size: 16 residues. The CDR3 region is CASSSVQGALSYEQYF. In DNA, the CDR3 is TGTGCCAGCAGCTCTGTACAGGGGGCTCTTTCCTACGAGCAGTACTTC.

The chain is built from TRBV6-1 and TRBJ2-7, with TRBD2 as a possible D gene (6 bases). Germline V gives CDR1 MNHNS, CDR2 SASEGT. The V end lost 4 bases, the J end lost 2 bases, and 9 bases lay between the germline ends. The CDR3 runs 13 residues. CDR3 nucleotides: TGTGCCAGCAGTGTTGAGCGGGCCTACGAGCAGTACTTC. Protein: CASSVERAYEQYF.

The CDR3 nucleotides are TGTGCCAGCAGGTCCGGGACAGGGGTCACAGATACGCAGTATTTT. This translates into CASRSGTGVTDTQYF. This rearrangement joins TRBV6-5 to TRBJ2-3; 10 positions agree with TRBD1. Germline V gene data show CDR1 as MNHEY and CDR2 as SVGAGI. With 6 bases clipped from V and 2 bases from J, the junction kept 5 bases outside the gene matches. The CDR3 totals 15 residues.

This clone appeared a single time. The chain uses TRBV5-1 and TRBJ1-1; D not resolved. This CDR3 has 14 residues. CDR1 and CDR2 (germline): SGHRS, YFSETQ. The V and J ends lost 2 bases and 1 base respectively, with 9 bases between them. This CDR3 reads CASSLFPQNTEAFF. The CDR3 DNA reads as TGCGCCAGCAGCTTATTTCCCCAGAACACTGAAGCTTTCTTT.

The rearrangement uses TRBV6-6 and TRBJ2-7, with TRBD2 matching over 7 bases. CDR1 and CDR2 from the germline V gene are MNHNY and SVGAGI (reference sequence). The CDR3 runs 14 residues. Losses at the gene ends were 6 bases for V and 6 bases for J; bases not matched to a gene: 11. CDR3: CASSRFTRTSEQYF. In nucleotides, the CDR3 is TGTGCCAGCAGCCGCTTCACTAGGACTAGCGAGCAGTACTTC.

J is TRBJ2-1 and V is TRBV7-3, with a possible D match to TRBD2 (6 bases). The germline CDR1 and CDR2 sequences are SGHTA and FQGTGA. V dropped 5 bases and J dropped 8 bases, with 13 bases sitting between them. There are 13 residues in the CDR3. The CDR3 reads CASSDRRGYEQFF. In nucleotides, the CDR3 is TGTGCCAGCAGCGACCGGCGGGGATATGAGCAGTTCTTC.

The chain joins TRBV4-1 to TRBJ2-6, with TRBD1 matching 9 bases. J was trimmed by 3 bases and V by 0 bases; bases with no gene match: 3. This CDR3 has 17 amino acids. CDR1 and CDR2 from the germline V gene are MGHRA and YSYEKL. The CDR3 DNA follows: TGCGCCAGCAGCCAAGAGGGGACAGGGTATGGGGCCAACGTCCTGACTTTC. Its translation is CASSQEGTGYGANVLTF.

The V and J genes are TRBV15 and TRBJ2-3; TRBD1 might be the D (5 bases). This CDR3 is 17 amino acids long. The V end lost 0 bases, the J end lost 4 bases, and 17 bases lay between the germline ends. Germline V lookup: CDR1 LNHNV, CDR2 YYDKDF (reference sequence). The CDR3 DNA reads as TGTGCCACCAGCAGAGATATTCGGGCAGGGCACCCAGATACGCAGTATTTT. This sequence encodes CATSRDIRAGHPDTQYF.

The V and J genes are TRBV7-2 and TRBJ2-2; D unclear. The germline V gene has CDR1 SGHTA and CDR2 FQGNSA. The CDR3 covers 15 residues. V was clipped by 4 bases and J by 5 bases, with 14 bases between them. The CDR3 sequence is CASSSRLIKTGELFF. CDR3 nucleotides: TGTGCCAGCAGCTCTCGCCTAATTAAAACCGGGGAGCTGTTTTTT.

A few counts support this clone. V is TRBV5-1 and J is TRBJ1-3, with 10 bases aligning to TRBD1. J lost 4 bases, V lost 4 bases, and 5 bases had no gene match. This CDR3 has 15 amino acids. Germline CDR1 and CDR2: SGHRS and YFSETQ. The CDR3 DNA reads TGCGCCAGCAGCCCAGGGACAGGGGTCGGAAACACCATATATTTT. This sequence encodes CASSPGTGVGNTIYF.

In nucleotides, the CDR3 is TGTGCCATCAGTCAACTAGCGGGAGCGCTCAATGAGCAGTTCTTC. Encoded protein: CAISQLAGALNEQFF. The V and J genes are TRBV10-3 and TRBJ2-1; 11 positions match TRBD2. CDR3 length: 15 amino acids. Germline CDR1 and CDR2: ENHRY and SYGVKD. V lost 5 bases, J lost 6 bases, and 6 bases stayed unmatched.

The V gene is TRBV7-9, the J gene TRBJ2-3, with 11 bases aligning to TRBD2. The CDR3 runs 19 residues. CDR1 and CDR2 (germline): SEHNR, FQNEAQ (reference sequence). The V and J ends lost 3 bases and 0 bases, in that order; junction bases with no gene match: 11. CDR3 amino acids: CASSLASGRQNPSTDTQYF. CDR3 DNA: TGTGCCAGCAGCTTGGCTAGCGGGAGGCAAAATCCTAGCACAGATACGCAGTATTTT.

This clone was seen just once. The rearrangement links TRBV11-2 to TRBJ2-5; a weak D match, TRBD1 (6 bases). In germline, CDR1 is SGHAT, CDR2 FQNNGV. This CDR3 comprises 14 residues. V lost 4 bases, J lost 4 bases, and 13 bases lay in between. CDR3 amino acids: CASSSLLGAETQYF. DNA of the CDR3: TGTGCCAGCAGCTCCCTTTTGGGGGCAGAGACCCAGTACTTC.

This clone was seen a handful of times. The chain carries TRBV15 and TRBJ2-3; D may be TRBD1 (6 bases). CDR1 and CDR2 from the germline V gene are LNHNV and YYDKDF (reference sequence). The CDR3 runs 14 residues. V lost 8 bases and J 2 bases, leaving 14 bases between the germline ends. The CDR3 sequence is CATGAGAPTDTQYF. The CDR3 DNA reads TGTGCCACCGGGGCAGGGGCCCCCACAGATACGCAGTATTTT.

The CDR3 protein is CASSLGRWSGVYNEQFF. The CDR3 nucleotides are TGTGCCAGCAGCTTAGGTCGGTGGAGCGGGGTTTACAATGAGCAGTTCTTC. The chain employs TRBV7-8 and TRBJ2-1; 7 positions match TRBD2. This CDR3 spans 17 amino acids. Trimming cost V 1 base and J 4 bases; bases outside gene matches: 10. The germline CDR1 and CDR2 sequences are SGHVS and FQNEAQ.

The rearrangement links TRBV6-5 to TRBJ2-5; either TRBD1 or TRBD2 may fit D (5 bases each). The J call is doubtful: the DNA matches TRBJ2-7 better. The germline gives CDR1 MNHEY, CDR2 SVGAGI. This CDR3 region has 13 residues. CDR3: CASSYGGSYEQYF. CDR3 nucleotides: TGTGCCAGCAGTTACGGGGGCTCCTACGAGCAGTACTTC.

This sequence joins TRBV19 and TRBJ1-5; 10 bases map to TRBD1. The germline V gene has CDR1 LNHDA and CDR2 SQIVND (reference sequence). The CDR3 has 14 residues. Trimming cost V 6 bases and J 5 bases; bases outside gene matches: 4. The DNA for the CDR3 is TGTGCCAGTAGCCGACAGGGGGCGGATCAGCCCCAGCATTTT. Its translation: CASSRQGADQPQHF.

The gene calls are TRBV6-1 and TRBJ2-7; D may be TRBD1 (6 bases). V lost 6 bases and J 4 bases, leaving 19 bases between the germline ends. Germline V CDR1 and CDR2: MNHNS, SASEGT. This CDR3 comprises 15 residues. CDR3 in DNA: TGTGCCAGCAGCTCGGGGACATTGATGATTTACGAGCAGTACTTC. It codes for CASSSGTLMIYEQYF.

This clone was seen a single time. V and J are TRBV27 and TRBJ2-7, with D possibly being TRBD1 (6 bases). CDR1 and CDR2 (germline): MNHEY, SMNVEV (reference sequence). Trimming removed 7 bases at V and 0 bases at J, with 16 bases between. The CDR3 is 15 residues long. CDR3 sequence reads: CASKKVTGSSYEQYF. As DNA, the CDR3 is TGTGCCAGCAAAAAGGTGACAGGATCCTCCTACGAGCAGTACTTC.

The chain links TRBV4-3 to TRBJ2-1; a weak D match, TRBD2 (7 bases). The CDR3 consists of 15 residues. Germline assignment: CDR1 LGHNA and CDR2 YSLEER. Trimming took off 2 bases at V and 4 bases at J, with 12 bases between the two ends. In nucleotides, the CDR3 is TGCGCCAGCAGCCAACTGGGAGGGGGATACAATGAGCAGTTCTTC. This encodes CASSQLGGGYNEQFF.

This clone is large in the sample. The gene calls are TRBV4-1 and TRBJ2-7; unclear D gene. Germline V gene sequence: CDR1 MGHRA, CDR2 YSYEKL. This CDR3 comprises 13 residues. V lost 1 base to trimming and J lost 1 base, with 5 bases between them. This chain's CDR3 is CASSQGLSYEQYF. In DNA, the CDR3 is TGCGCCAGCAGCCAAGGACTGTCCTACGAGCAGTACTTC.